These T cell receptor beta chains were read from a single sample in a study of CD8+CD57+ T cells in acquired aplastic anemia. TCRdb recomputed calls from the reads with MiXCR, one row per CDR3 protein. The sample holds roughly 240,000 distinct CDR3 sequences, around 46% seen once. Input material: sorted CD4+, CD8+, or CD8+CD57+ T cells (not recorded which) from PBMCs. The receptor set was obtained from a human donor with aplastic anemia. The conserved cysteine and the conserved F or W are not part of the CDR3 here.

v_call: TRBV6-5; cdr3_aa: ASSYRPGGNTEAF
v_call: TRBV20-1; cdr3_aa: SANLMPKTGELF
v_call: TRBV7-9; cdr3_aa: ASSLQGANNQPQH
v_call: TRBV27; cdr3_aa: ASSPGGLQPQH
v_call: TRBV10-3; cdr3_aa: AIRNPLAGAYEQY
v_call: TRBV7-6; cdr3_aa: ASSPPGLDEQV
v_call: TRBV9; cdr3_aa: ASSGDYYNEQF
v_call: TRBV10-3; cdr3_aa: AINTGGTSKSDTQY
v_call: TRBV5-6; cdr3_aa: ASSGNCEQY
v_call: TRBV19; cdr3_aa: ASLRGYEQY
v_call: TRBV19; cdr3_aa: ASGTGGEVWNYGYT
v_call: TRBV19; cdr3_aa: ASSGQLNQPQH
v_call: TRBV20-1; cdr3_aa: SARGQIGTSGGQETQY
v_call: TRBV19; cdr3_aa: ASSIPGSTDTQY
v_call: TRBV20-1; cdr3_aa: SAKTGTSDTDTQY
v_call: TRBV9; cdr3_aa: ASSEPTTVNTEAF
v_call: TRBV6-5; cdr3_aa: ASSYSGLAGEETQY
v_call: TRBV12-3/TRBV12-4; cdr3_aa: ASRPGQGRIDTQY
v_call: TRBV5-1; cdr3_aa: ASSRRTARGNTIY
v_call: TRBV16; cdr3_aa: ASSQGRGNEQF
v_call: TRBV7-9; cdr3_aa: ASSLRYDRPNYGYT
v_call: TRBV5-1; cdr3_aa: ASSLGPSGASYEQY
v_call: TRBV9; cdr3_aa: ASSAPSPALAGFINEQF
v_call: TRBV2; cdr3_aa: ASRPGGLNYGYT
v_call: TRBV6-2/TRBV6-3; cdr3_aa: ASSSGEQETQY
v_call: TRBV25-1; cdr3_aa: ASSETGAGLYGYT
v_call: TRBV6-6; cdr3_aa: ASSYYKTYNEAF
v_call: TRBV20-1; cdr3_aa: SARQRLYNEQF
v_call: TRBV2; cdr3_aa: ASSLYSTSYNERF
v_call: TRBV7-2; cdr3_aa: ASSLDRPYSGNTIY
v_call: TRBV15; cdr3_aa: ATSRVPTSGGETQY
v_call: TRBV4-2; cdr3_aa: ASSQAGEVYGYT
v_call: TRBV7-9; cdr3_aa: ASSLAQGAGELF
v_call: TRBV6-5; cdr3_aa: ASSPTSDTGELF
v_call: TRBV20-1; cdr3_aa: SARGSQSSGRRETQY
v_call: TRBV10-3; cdr3_aa: AISEEGDGYT
v_call: TRBV5-1; cdr3_aa: ASSSGQVFGVNTEAF
v_call: TRBV27; cdr3_aa: ASSLLGTGNYEQY
v_call: TRBV7-9; cdr3_aa: ASSPTGLRQETQY
v_call: TRBV7-9; cdr3_aa: ASSPARGRATYEQY
v_call: TRBV7-2; cdr3_aa: ASSLEQYNSPLH
v_call: TRBV2; cdr3_aa: ATKEGSKGYT
v_call: TRBV14; cdr3_aa: SSRREAYNEQF
v_call: TRBV20-1; cdr3_aa: SARAPYGVTEAF
v_call: TRBV13; cdr3_aa: ASSLYPRSYNEQF